The 25 T cell receptor beta chains below come from one sample, sequenced in a study of T cell responses to AZD1222 COVID-19 vaccine. The data were produced by immunoSEQ multiplex PCR, yet TCRdb's version contains in-frame clones alone and is incomplete. The sample contains about 55,000 clones, about 90% of which appear only once. This sample comprised peripheral blood, obtained on day 0 of AZD1222 vaccination. All receptors come from an adult in good health.

The rearrangement links TRBV29-1 to TRBJ1-4, with D maybe TRBD1 (5 bases). Germline CDR1 SQVTM, CDR2 ANQGSEA. There are 12 residues in the CDR3. Trimming removed 6 bases at V and 8 bases at J, with 13 bases between. The CDR3, as DNA: TGCAGCGTCCGACAGCTGGGGGAAAAACTGTTTTTT. As protein: CSVRQLGEKLFF.

The CDR3 region is CASSLSGTGVYGYTF. In nucleotides, the CDR3 is TGTGCCAGCTCACTTTCCGGGACAGGGGTTTATGGCTACACCTTC. The V call is TRBV18, the J call TRBJ1-2, with 10 bases lining up with TRBD1. The CDR3 is 15 residues long. Germline CDR1 reads KGHSH; CDR2 reads LQKENI. V trimming: 4 bases; J trimming: 5 bases; junction bases outside the gene matches: 7.

This chain joins TRBV2 and TRBJ1-4; no clear D gene. CDR1 and CDR2 from the germline V gene are SNHLY and FYNNEI. V shed 5 bases and J shed 5 bases, with 15 bases lying between them. The CDR3 is 15 amino acids. CDR3 residues: CASSPVGSANEKLFF. The DNA for the CDR3 is TGTGCCAGCAGTCCCGTGGGGTCGGCGAATGAAAAACTGTTTTTT.

J is TRBJ2-7 and V is TRBV28; 7 positions agree with TRBD2. V dropped 6 bases and J dropped 2; count of bases not matched to a gene: 16. Germline V gene data show CDR1 as MDHEN and CDR2 as SYDVKM. The CDR3 covers 17 residues. CDR3 in amino acids: CASRYTAGVRGTYEQYF. The DNA for the CDR3 is TGTGCCAGCAGGTATACCGCGGGAGTTCGCGGCACCTACGAGCAGTACTTC. Filled out from reference TRBV28 and TRBJ2-7, the complete variable domain reads DVKVTQSSRYLVKRTGEKVFLECVQDMDHENMFWYRQDPGLGLRLIYFSYDVKMKEKGDIPEGYSVSREKKERFSLILESASTNQTSMYLCASRYTAGVRGTYEQYFGPGTRLTVT.

The gene calls are TRBV27 and TRBJ1-2, with 9 bases lining up with TRBD1. In germline, CDR1 is MNHEY, CDR2 SMNVEV (reference sequence). This CDR3 has 19 amino acids. Losses at the gene ends were 4 bases for V and 1 base for J; bases not matched to a gene: 16. Here the CDR3 DNA reads TGTGCCAGCAGTTCCTTCGCCGGAGGGACAGGGAGGGGTAACTATGGCTACACCTTC. Translating gives CASSSFAGGTGRGNYGYTF.

The chain's CDR3 is CATSRGRGQVPAFF. As DNA, the CDR3 is TGTGCCACCAGCAGAGGCAGGGGTCAGGTACCAGCTTTCTTT. This sequence joins TRBV15 and TRBJ1-1, with a possible D match to TRBD1 (6 bases). The length of the CDR3 is 14 residues. The germline V and J ends were trimmed by 1 base and 10 bases, with 16 bases remaining between them. CDR1 is LNHNV, CDR2 YYDKDF, per germline (reference sequence). Looking up the rest from reference TRBV15 and TRBJ1-1 gives the full variable domain: DAMVIQNPRYQVTQFGKPVTLSCSQTLNHNVMYWYQQKSSQAPKLLFHYYDKDFNNEADTPDNFQSRRPNTSFCFLDIRSPGLGDTAMYLCATSRGRGQVPAFFGQGTRLTVV.

This sequence joins TRBV6-5 and TRBJ1-1; TRBD1 matches at 7 bases. The germline CDR1 and CDR2 sequences are MNHEY and SVGAGI. The length of the CDR3 is 12 residues. Losses at the gene ends were 5 bases for V and 11 bases for J; bases not matched to a gene: 8. The CDR3 is CASSPTGRVAFF. The CDR3, as DNA: TGTGCCAGCAGTCCGACAGGGCGCGTTGCTTTCTTT.

The rearrangement joins TRBV30 to TRBJ2-1, with TRBD1 matching over 7 bases. Germline CDR1 and CDR2: GTSNPN and SVGIG (reference sequence). The CDR3 is 13 amino acids. V shed 1 base, J shed 10 bases, and the junction held 7 bases outside the gene matches. CDR3 in DNA: TGTGCCTGGAGTGCACGACAGGGATGGGAGCAGTTCTTC. It specifies CAWSARQGWEQFF.

This chain links TRBV27 with TRBJ2-7; 8 bases match TRBD2. V trimming: 6 bases; J trimming: 4 bases; junction bases outside the gene matches: 8. CDR1 is MNHEY, CDR2 SMNVEV, per germline (reference sequence). This CDR3 spans 14 amino acids. CDR3 bases: TGTGCCAGCAGCCGTGGCTTAGCGGGGTACGAGCAGTACTTC. This encodes CASSRGLAGYEQYF.

The chain has TRBV28 and TRBJ1-3; no reliable D call. Per germline, CDR1 MDHEN and CDR2 SYDVKM. Trimming removed 3 bases from V and 1 base from J, with 13 bases in between. The CDR3 has 16 amino acids. The CDR3 nucleotides read TGTGCCAGCAGTTTGGTGGACGGAGATTCTGGAAACACCATATATTTT. It yields the protein CASSLVDGDSGNTIYF.

This chain connects TRBV19 to TRBJ2-1; D gene ambiguous. Germline assignment: CDR1 LNHDA and CDR2 SQIVND (reference sequence). The CDR3 is 15 residues long. V lost 5 bases and J lost 0, with 11 bases in between. The CDR3 DNA is TGTGCCAGTAGTTCTGTCCTTAGCTCCTACAATGAGCAGTTCTTC. Translating it yields CASSSVLSSYNEQFF.

This chain uses TRBV12-5 with TRBJ2-5; no definite D call. Germline CDR1 is LGHNT and CDR2 is FRNRAP. The CDR3 consists of 15 residues. The germline V and J ends were trimmed by 0 bases and 4 bases, with 12 bases remaining between them. The CDR3 DNA reads as TGTGCTAGTGGTTTGGTAATTCCGGATTCAGAGACCCAGTACTTC. Its protein product is CASGLVIPDSETQYF.

V and J are TRBV9 and TRBJ1-1; a weak D match, TRBD1 (6 bases). Germline V gene sequence: CDR1 SGDLS, CDR2 YYNGEE. The CDR3 spans 16 residues. Trimming left V 2 bases short and J 1 base short, with 15 bases between. The CDR3 DNA follows: TGTGCCAGCAGCGTCTCAGGGGCCCAACCGAACACTGAAGCTTTCTTT. Protein: CASSVSGAQPNTEAFF.

The rearrangement joins TRBV29-1 to TRBJ2-7; 8 positions agree with TRBD1. Germline V CDR1 and CDR2: SQVTM, ANQGSEA. Trimming removed 7 bases from V and 0 bases from J; junction bases left unmatched: 5. This CDR3 contains 13 residues. CDR3 amino acids: CSARQGNSYEQYF. The CDR3 coding sequence is TGCAGCGCAAGACAGGGGAACTCCTACGAGCAGTACTTC.

The chain uses TRBV7-9 and TRBJ2-7; 12 nucleotides line up with TRBD2. The CDR3 loop spans 13 amino acids. Germline CDR1 is SEHNR and CDR2 is FQNEAQ (reference sequence). Trimming cost V 9 bases and J 2 bases; bases outside gene matches: 2. The CDR3 loop is CASSSGRAYEQYF. CDR3 coding DNA: TGTGCCAGTTCTAGCGGGAGGGCCTACGAGCAGTACTTC.

The chain uses TRBV2 and TRBJ2-7; D unclear. Germline CDR1 reads SNHLY; CDR2 reads FYNNEI. This CDR3 contains 13 residues. Trimming took 4 bases from V and 2 from J, leaving 9 bases between them. The CDR3 nucleotides are TGTGCCAGCAGTGGGGTGGGCCCCTACGAGCAGTACTTC. Encoded protein: CASSGVGPYEQYF.

The J gene is TRBJ1-2, the V gene TRBV5-4; D might be TRBD1 (6 bases). The germline gives CDR1 SGHNT, CDR2 YYREEE (reference sequence). CDR3 size: 16 residues. The V gene lost 4 bases and the J gene lost 0 bases, with 16 bases spanning the gap. The chain's CDR3 is CASSPGGGSSNYGYTF. As DNA, the CDR3 is TGTGCCAGCAGCCCCGGAGGGGGTTCTTCTAACTATGGCTACACCTTC.

J is TRBJ2-3 and V is TRBV27; D gene ambiguous. The germline CDR1 and CDR2 sequences are MNHEY and SMNVEV (reference sequence). CDR3 length: 12 amino acids. V shed 5 bases and J shed 2 bases, with 5 bases lying between them. The CDR3 spells CASSPSTDTQYF. In nucleotides, the CDR3 is TGTGCCAGCAGTCCTTCCACAGATACGCAGTATTTT.

The rearrangement uses TRBV5-1 and TRBJ2-5; TRBD1 might be the D (6 bases). The germline gives CDR1 SGHRS, CDR2 YFSETQ. The CDR3 has 14 residues. The V gene lost 4 bases and the J gene lost 1 base, with 11 bases spanning the gap. This chain's CDR3 is CASSHGQTQETQYF. In DNA, the CDR3 is TGCGCCAGCAGCCACGGACAGACCCAAGAGACCCAGTACTTC.

There are a few counts of this clone. J is TRBJ2-6 and V is TRBV5-1, with D maybe TRBD1 (5 bases). The CDR3 covers 15 residues. V gave up 5 bases and J gave up 0 bases, with 9 bases separating them. Germline CDR1 is SGHRS and CDR2 is YFSETQ. This CDR3 reads CASSLTGSGANVLTF. The DNA of the CDR3 is TGCGCCAGCAGTCTCACAGGCTCTGGGGCCAACGTCCTGACTTTC.

On this clone itself: Other nucleotide sequences from this sample produce the same CDR3. CDR3 nucleotides: TGTGCCAGCAGCCGACTAGCGGGAGGCGTAGATACGCAGTATTTT. Encoded protein: CASSRLAGGVDTQYF. The chain joins TRBV7-3 to TRBJ2-3; 13 nucleotides align to TRBD2. Trimming at V came to 5 bases and at J to 5 bases, leaving 4 bases not matched to a gene. This CDR3 is 15 amino acids long. Germline loops: CDR1 SGHTA, CDR2 FQGTGA.

The chain joins TRBV27 to TRBJ1-2; 7 bases are shared with TRBD1. The CDR3 spans 16 residues. Germline V gene data show CDR1 as MNHEY and CDR2 as SMNVEV (reference sequence). The V segment lost 0 bases and the J segment 4 bases; nucleotides outside the gene matches: 8. The CDR3 loop reads CASSLSSRQGGYGYTF. The CDR3 coding sequence is TGTGCCAGCAGTTTATCCTCCCGCCAGGGGGGCTATGGCTACACCTTC.

Only one count was recorded for this clone. The chain has TRBV10-3 and TRBJ1-4; 9 positions match TRBD1. The germline CDR1 and CDR2 sequences are ENHRY and SYGVKD. This CDR3 region has 16 residues. Trimming took 10 bases from V and 2 from J; bases not matched to a gene: 11. The CDR3 DNA reads TGTGCCACATCACGGAGGACAGGGGCCACTAATGAAAAACTGTTTTTT. This gives the protein CATSRRTGATNEKLFF.

This sequence joins TRBV15 and TRBJ2-3; tentatively, D is TRBD1 (5 bases). The CDR3 has 14 amino acids. Germline CDR1 reads LNHNV; CDR2 reads YYDKDF (reference sequence). V was trimmed by 6 bases and J by 0 bases, leaving 10 bases between them. CDR3 DNA: TGTGCCACCAGAAGGGGTGTGAGCACAGATACGCAGTATTTT. It translates to CATRRGVSTDTQYF.

The chain links TRBV4-1 to TRBJ2-5; 12 bases match TRBD1. The CDR3 has 19 amino acids. With V trimmed by 0 bases and J by 4 bases, 12 bases remained unmatched. Germline CDR1 is MGHRA and CDR2 is YSYEKL. CDR3 in DNA: TGCGCCAGCAGCCAAGATGGGACAGGGGGCGCCGGGGGTGGAGAGACCCAGTACTTC. Its protein is CASSQDGTGGAGGGETQYF.